Listed below are T cell receptor beta chains from one sample, sequenced in a study of blood T cells in healthy people across ages. MiXCR, run by TCRdb on the 5' RACE reads, gives a single entry per CDR3 protein. The sample has about 780,000 distinct CDR3 sequences; around 50% are singletons. The sample taken for sequencing was blood. The source is an elderly man in good health. Each CDR3 is given with its conserved first and last residue.

V: TRBV12-3/TRBV12-4; CDR3: CASSFIYEQFF
V: TRBV27; CDR3: CASSLSHQETQYF
V: TRBV7-2; CDR3: CASSPTGQVAKNIQYF
V: TRBV7-3; CDR3: CASSQAGGRAHNEQFF
V: TRBV20-1; CDR3: CSAAEDTQYF
V: TRBV20-1; CDR3: CSVWRDRGRLAENNEQFF
V: TRBV29-1; CDR3: CSTNARSSYNEQFF
V: TRBV12-3/TRBV12-4; CDR3: CASSQPPWTSGRTSYNEQFF
V: TRBV30; CDR3: CAWSMGRGGNEQFF
V: TRBV4-1; CDR3: CASSQVFGAGDYGYTF
V: TRBV21-1; CDR3: CASSKAHPPGLAGEEQFF
V: TRBV11-1; CDR3: CASSRYTRGADTQYF
V: TRBV24-1; CDR3: CATSDRDPGTSGYNEQFF
V: TRBV12-3/TRBV12-4; CDR3: CASSLAGMGTDTQYF
V: TRBV27; CDR3: CASSSIAGRGGELFF
V: TRBV2; CDR3: CASRGTVYTEAFF
V: TRBV7-6; CDR3: CASSFSRAGSYEQYF
V: TRBV20-1; CDR3: CSARGTGTDFEKLFF
V: TRBV29-1; CDR3: CSVDTSGVNTGGLFF
V: TRBV6-2/TRBV6-3; CDR3: CASITRDSQETQYF
V: TRBV6-2/TRBV6-3; CDR3: CASSYFGGRGYEQYF
V: TRBV30; CDR3: CAWRVAGGGEQYF
V: TRBV24-1; CDR3: CATSDFGGSGEDTQYF
V: TRBV4-1; CDR3: CASSQVGRDRGDEQYF
V: TRBV6-5; CDR3: CASSYRRRETQYF
V: TRBV2; CDR3: CASSEEQETQYF
V: TRBV21-1; CDR3: CAITGVTIYEQYF
V: TRBV12-3/TRBV12-4; CDR3: CASSLAGGNSPLHF
V: TRBV6-2/TRBV6-3; CDR3: CASRRGVQETQYF
V: TRBV7-9; CDR3: CASSLRSRTSNYGYTF
V: TRBV9; CDR3: CASSVATGLAGYNEQFF
V: TRBV12-3/TRBV12-4; CDR3: CASSFQRTTETQYF
V: TRBV28; CDR3: CASSSLGRYGYTF
V: TRBV9; CDR3: CASSVRDRKPGGADTQYF
V: TRBV4-1; CDR3: CASSQDGYPGGPGEQFF
V: TRBV27; CDR3: CASRSGAGVEDTQYF
V: TRBV5-1; CDR3: CASSYLNDYEQYF
V: TRBV7-2; CDR3: CASPSRTSAYNEQFF
V: TRBV5-1; CDR3: CASSGAGAQETQYF
V: TRBV6-2/TRBV6-3; CDR3: CASSYSQGTSTDTQYF
V: TRBV20-1; CDR3: CSARKGGVDEQFF
V: TRBV18; CDR3: CASSQTGRSSYNEQFF
V: TRBV29-1; CDR3: CSFGLAGTFEQFF
V: TRBV28; CDR3: CASSLPGTGGHEQYF
V: TRBV7-2; CDR3: CASSRRTSLQETQYF
V: TRBV5-1; CDR3: CASSLNFGSGANVLTF
V: TRBV20-1; CDR3: CSASVQGSDLGGAQYF
V: TRBV7-2; CDR3: CASSSFTGGRADTQYF
V: TRBV11-2; CDR3: CASSPLAGVMETQYF
V: TRBV12-3/TRBV12-4; CDR3: CATNVIAGDNEQYF
V: TRBV5-1; CDR3: CASSLSGNTNTEAFF
V: TRBV28; CDR3: CASHLKTGQGFGNQPQHF
V: TRBV21-1; CDR3: CASSSQREGYEQYF
V: TRBV7-9; CDR3: CASSLAGQWPYNEQYF
V: TRBV15; CDR3: CATSRIGGLMEIGETQYF
V: TRBV10-3; CDR3: CAISVEGTYNEQFF
V: TRBV18; CDR3: CASAPDRAYEQYF
V: TRBV5-1; CDR3: CASSPDSGSSQTQYF
V: TRBV27; CDR3: CASTPLPRQDPDTQYF